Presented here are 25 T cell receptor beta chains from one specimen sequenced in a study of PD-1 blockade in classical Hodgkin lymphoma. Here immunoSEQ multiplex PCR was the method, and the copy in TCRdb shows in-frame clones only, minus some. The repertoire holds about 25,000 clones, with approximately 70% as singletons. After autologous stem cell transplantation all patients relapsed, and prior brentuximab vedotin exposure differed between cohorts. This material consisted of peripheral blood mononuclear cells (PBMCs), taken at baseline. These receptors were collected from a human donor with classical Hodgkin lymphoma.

This chain's CDR3 is CASSLAVGGGFTDTQYF. In nucleotides, the CDR3 is TGTGCCAGCAGCTTGGCAGTCGGCGGGGGGTTCACAGATACGCAGTATTTT. This chain connects TRBV5-4 to TRBJ2-3; 8 bases align to TRBD2. This CDR3 spans 17 amino acids. Germline assignment: CDR1 SGHNT and CDR2 YYREEE (reference sequence). The ends lost 0 bases at V and 2 bases at J; junction bases unmatched: 8.

The CDR3 here is CASSLDRDLEKLFF. CDR3 coding DNA: TGTGCCAGCAGCCTGGACAGGGACTTGGAAAAACTGTTTTTT. The V call is TRBV7-2, the J call TRBJ1-4; TRBD1 aligns across 8 bases. CDR1 is SGHTA, CDR2 FQGNSA, per germline. Trimming cost V 5 bases and J 8 bases; bases outside gene matches: 7. This CDR3 comprises 14 residues.

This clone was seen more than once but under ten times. Here the CDR3 reads CASSGQMIPEAFF. Written as DNA, the CDR3 is TGTGCCAGCAGCGGACAGATGATACCAGAAGCTTTCTTT. The chain has TRBV9 and TRBJ1-1; TRBD1 might be the D (5 bases). V shed 3 bases and J shed 8 bases, with 14 bases lying between them. Germline V gene sequence: CDR1 SGDLS, CDR2 YYNGEE. This CDR3 spans 13 amino acids.

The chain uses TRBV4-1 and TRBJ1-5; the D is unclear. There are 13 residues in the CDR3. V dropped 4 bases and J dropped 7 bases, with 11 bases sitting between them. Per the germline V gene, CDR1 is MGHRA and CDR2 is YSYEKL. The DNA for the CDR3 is TGCGCCAGCAGCCTGGCCGTTTTGCAGCCCCAGCATTTT. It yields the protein CASSLAVLQPQHF.

The CDR3 is CAWTLGFGTGGGGVSEQYF. As DNA, the CDR3 is TGTGCCTGGACCCTAGGATTCGGGACAGGCGGCGGGGGGGTCTCCGAGCAGTACTTC. This sequence joins TRBV30 and TRBJ2-7; D might be TRBD2 (9 bases). V lost 4 bases, J lost 6 bases, and 34 bases lay in between. The germline gives CDR1 GTSNPN, CDR2 SVGIG (reference sequence). The CDR3 totals 19 residues.

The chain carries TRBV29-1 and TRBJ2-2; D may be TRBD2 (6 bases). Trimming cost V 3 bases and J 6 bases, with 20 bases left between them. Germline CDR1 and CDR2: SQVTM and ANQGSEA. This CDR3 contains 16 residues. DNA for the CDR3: TGCAGCGTTGAGGGACCGGGAGCCGGTATCGCCGGGGAGCTGTTTTTT. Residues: CSVEGPGAGIAGELFF.

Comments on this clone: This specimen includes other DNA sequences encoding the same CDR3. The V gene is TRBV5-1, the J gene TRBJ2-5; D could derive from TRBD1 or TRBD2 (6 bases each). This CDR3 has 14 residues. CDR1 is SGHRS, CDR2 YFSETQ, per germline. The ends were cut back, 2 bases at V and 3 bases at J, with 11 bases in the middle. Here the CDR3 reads CASSLVGGKETQYF. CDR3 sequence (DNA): TGCGCCAGCAGCTTAGTAGGGGGGAAAGAGACCCAGTACTTC. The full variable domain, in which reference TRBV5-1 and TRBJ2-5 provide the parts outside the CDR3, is KAGVTQTPRYLIKTRGQQVTLSCSPISGHRSVSWYQQTPGQGLQFLFEYFSETQRNKGNFPGRFSGRQFSNSRSEMNVSTLELGDSALYLCASSLVGGKETQYFGPGTRLLVL.

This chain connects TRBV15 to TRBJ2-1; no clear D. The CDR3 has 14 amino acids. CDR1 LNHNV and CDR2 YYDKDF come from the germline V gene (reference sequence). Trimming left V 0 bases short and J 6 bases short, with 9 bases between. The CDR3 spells CATSRDYGSNEQFF. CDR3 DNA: TGTGCCACCAGCAGAGATTACGGGTCCAATGAGCAGTTCTTC.

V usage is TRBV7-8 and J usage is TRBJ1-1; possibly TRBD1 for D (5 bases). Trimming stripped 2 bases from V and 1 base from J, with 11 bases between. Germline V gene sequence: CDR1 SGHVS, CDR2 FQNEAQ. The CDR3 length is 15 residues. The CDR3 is CASSLNVGTNTEAFF. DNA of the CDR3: TGTGCCAGCAGCTTAAACGTAGGGACGAACACTGAAGCTTTCTTT.

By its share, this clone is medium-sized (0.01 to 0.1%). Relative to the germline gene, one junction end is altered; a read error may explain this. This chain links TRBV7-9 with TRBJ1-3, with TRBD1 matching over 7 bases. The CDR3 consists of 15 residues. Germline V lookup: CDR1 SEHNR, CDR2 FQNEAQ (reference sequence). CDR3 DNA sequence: TGTGCCAGCACTCCAGCCCGGGACAGTCCCGTGATCAGGAATTTT. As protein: CASTPARDSPVIRNF. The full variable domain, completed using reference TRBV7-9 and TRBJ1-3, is DTGVSQNPRHKITKRGQNVTFRCDPISEHNRLYWYRQTLGQGPEFLTYFQNEAQLEKSRLLSDRFSAERPKGSFSTLEIQRTEQGDSAMYLCASTPARDSPVIRNFGEGSWLTVV.

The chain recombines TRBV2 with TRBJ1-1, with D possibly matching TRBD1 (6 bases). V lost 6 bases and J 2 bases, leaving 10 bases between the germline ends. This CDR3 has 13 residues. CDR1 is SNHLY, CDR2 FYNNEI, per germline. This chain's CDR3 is CASSPGVNTEAFF. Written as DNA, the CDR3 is TGTGCCAGCAGCCCAGGGGTTAACACTGAAGCTTTCTTT.

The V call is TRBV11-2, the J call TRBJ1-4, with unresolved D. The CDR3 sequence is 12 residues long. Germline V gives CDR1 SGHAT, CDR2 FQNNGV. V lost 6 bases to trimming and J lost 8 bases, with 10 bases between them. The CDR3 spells CASSPNVEKLFF. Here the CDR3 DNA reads TGTGCCAGCAGTCCAAATGTGGAAAAACTGTTTTTT.

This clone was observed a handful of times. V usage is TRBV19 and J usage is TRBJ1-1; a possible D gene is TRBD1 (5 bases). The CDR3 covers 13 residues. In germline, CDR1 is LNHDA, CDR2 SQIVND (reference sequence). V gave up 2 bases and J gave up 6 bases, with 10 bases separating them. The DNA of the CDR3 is TGTGCCAGTAGTATAATGAAGGGGTCTGAAGCTTTCTTT. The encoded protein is CASSIMKGSEAFF.

This chain's CDR3 is CASRRDEAKTEAFF. The CDR3 DNA is TGTGCCAGCAGGCGGGACGAGGCTAAGACTGAAGCTTTCTTT. This chain links TRBV6-6 with TRBJ1-1; possibly TRBD1 for D (5 bases). Germline lookup yields CDR1 MNHNY and CDR2 SVGAGI (reference sequence). The length of the CDR3 is 14 residues. Trimming removed 6 bases at V and 5 bases at J, with 16 bases between.

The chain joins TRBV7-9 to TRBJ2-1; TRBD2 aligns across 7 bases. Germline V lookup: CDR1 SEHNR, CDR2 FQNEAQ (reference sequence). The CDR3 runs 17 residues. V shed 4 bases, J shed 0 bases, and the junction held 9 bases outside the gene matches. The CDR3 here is CASSSSSGRSSYNEQFF. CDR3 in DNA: TGTGCCAGCAGCTCATCTAGCGGAAGGAGCTCCTACAATGAGCAGTTCTTC.

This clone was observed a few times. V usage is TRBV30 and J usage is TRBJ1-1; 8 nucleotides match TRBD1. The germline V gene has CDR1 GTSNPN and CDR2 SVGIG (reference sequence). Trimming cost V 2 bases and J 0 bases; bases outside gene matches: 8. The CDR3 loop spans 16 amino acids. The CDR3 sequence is CAWSIDRGELNTEAFF. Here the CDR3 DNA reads TGTGCCTGGAGTATCGACAGGGGCGAACTGAACACTGAAGCTTTCTTT.

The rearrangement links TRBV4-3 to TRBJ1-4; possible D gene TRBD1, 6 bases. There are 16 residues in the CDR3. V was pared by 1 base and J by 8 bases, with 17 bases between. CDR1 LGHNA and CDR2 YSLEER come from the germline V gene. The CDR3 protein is CASSQAPRGREEKLFF. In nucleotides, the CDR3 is TGCGCCAGCAGCCAAGCTCCCAGGGGCCGAGAAGAAAAACTGTTTTTT.

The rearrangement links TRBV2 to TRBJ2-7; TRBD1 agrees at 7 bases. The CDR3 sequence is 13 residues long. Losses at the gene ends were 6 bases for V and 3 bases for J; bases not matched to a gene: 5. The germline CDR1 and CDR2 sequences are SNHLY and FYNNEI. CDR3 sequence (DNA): TGTGCCAGCAGCCCCCGGGACAGCTACGAGCAGTACTTC. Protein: CASSPRDSYEQYF.

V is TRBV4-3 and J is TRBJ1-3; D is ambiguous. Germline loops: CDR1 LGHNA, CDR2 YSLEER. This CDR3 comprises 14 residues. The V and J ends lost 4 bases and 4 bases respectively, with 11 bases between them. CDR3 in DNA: TGCGCCAGCAGCCCAGAAACGTTAGGAAACACCATATATTTT. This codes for CASSPETLGNTIYF.

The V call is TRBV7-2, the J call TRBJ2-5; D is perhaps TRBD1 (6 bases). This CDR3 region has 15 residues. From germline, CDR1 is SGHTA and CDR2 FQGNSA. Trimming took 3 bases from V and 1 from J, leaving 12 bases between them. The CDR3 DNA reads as TGTGCCAGCAGCTTGGCTCCCAGGGGCCAAGAGACCCAGTACTTC. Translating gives CASSLAPRGQETQYF.

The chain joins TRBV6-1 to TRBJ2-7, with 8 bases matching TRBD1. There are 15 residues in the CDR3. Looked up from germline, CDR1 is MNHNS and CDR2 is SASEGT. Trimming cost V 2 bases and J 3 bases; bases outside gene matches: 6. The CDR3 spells CASSEPTGALYEQYF. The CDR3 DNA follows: TGTGCCAGCAGTGAACCGACAGGGGCCCTCTACGAGCAGTACTTC.

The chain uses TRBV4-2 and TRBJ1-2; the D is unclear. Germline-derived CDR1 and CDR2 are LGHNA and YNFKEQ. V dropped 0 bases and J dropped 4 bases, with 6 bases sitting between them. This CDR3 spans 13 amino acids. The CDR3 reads CASSQDPSYGYTF. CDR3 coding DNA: TGTGCCAGCAGCCAAGACCCTTCCTATGGCTACACCTTC.

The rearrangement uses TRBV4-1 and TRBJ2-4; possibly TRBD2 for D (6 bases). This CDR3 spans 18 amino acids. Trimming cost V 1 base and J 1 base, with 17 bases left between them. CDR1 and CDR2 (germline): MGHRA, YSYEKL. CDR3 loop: CASSQGREMGGAKNIQYF. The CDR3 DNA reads TGCGCCAGCAGCCAAGGAAGGGAGATGGGGGGTGCCAAAAACATTCAGTACTTC.

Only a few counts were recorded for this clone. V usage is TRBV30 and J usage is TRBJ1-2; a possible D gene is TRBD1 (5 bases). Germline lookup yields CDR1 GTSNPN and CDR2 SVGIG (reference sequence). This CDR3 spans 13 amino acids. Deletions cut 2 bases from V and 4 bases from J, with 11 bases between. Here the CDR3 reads CAWSWGEAYGYTF. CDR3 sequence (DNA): TGTGCCTGGAGTTGGGGCGAGGCCTATGGCTACACCTTC.

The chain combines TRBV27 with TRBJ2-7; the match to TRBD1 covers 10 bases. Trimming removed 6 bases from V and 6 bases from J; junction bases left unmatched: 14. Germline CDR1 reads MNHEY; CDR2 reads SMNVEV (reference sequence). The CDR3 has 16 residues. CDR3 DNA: TGTGCCAGCAGCCCCTTCCTGCGGGACAGGGGTGCCGAGCAGTACTTC. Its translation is CASSPFLRDRGAEQYF.